The rows below give T cell receptor beta chains drawn from one sample of a study of CD4 T cells in relation to SARS-CoV-2 and coronaviruses. The data were produced by immunoSEQ multiplex PCR, yet TCRdb's version contains in-frame clones alone and is incomplete. The sample lists 30,000 or so clones; about two thirds were seen once. Their recognized antigens are unknown. Sequencing was done on a sample of CD4+ T cells from PBMCs, cultured in vitro. These receptors all come from a human donor in good health. CDR3s include the opening cysteine and the closing phenylalanine or tryptophan. Each record gives: CDR3 DNA, CDR3 protein, V gene, J gene, CDR3 length, clone size, D gene. D genes are given only for firm matches. Clone size is shown for a subset of rows, as once, few, many or a class of expanded clone.

CDR3nt: TGTGCCAGCAGCCAAGCCCGAAGCCGCCAAGAGACCCAGTACTTC
CDR3aa: CASSQARSRQETQYF
v_gene: TRBV3-1/TRBV3-2
j_gene: TRBJ2-5
len: 15
abundance: .
d_gene: .

CDR3nt: TGTGCCAGCATCGGAAACGGGACGGAGGTACAGCCCCAGCATTTT
CDR3aa: CASIGNGTEVQPQHF
v_gene: TRBV5-6
j_gene: TRBJ1-5
len: 15
abundance: .
d_gene: .

CDR3nt: TGTGCCAGCAGTTTAACATCCCCGCTGCTAGCGCCCACAGATACGCAGTATTTT
CDR3aa: CASSLTSPLLAPTDTQYF
v_gene: TRBV27
j_gene: TRBJ2-3
len: 18
abundance: .
d_gene: .

CDR3nt: TGCAGCGTTGAACCCCCGGGACAGGGGAGTAAGAACACTGAAGCTTTCTTT
CDR3aa: CSVEPPGQGSKNTEAFF
v_gene: TRBV29-1
j_gene: TRBJ1-1
len: 17
abundance: .
d_gene: TRBD1

CDR3nt: TGTGCCAGCAGCCCGAGGGGGACAGGGGCGGGCACAGATACGCAGTATTTT
CDR3aa: CASSPRGTGAGTDTQYF
v_gene: TRBV7-3
j_gene: TRBJ2-3
len: 17
abundance: few
d_gene: TRBD1

CDR3nt: TGTGCCAGCAGCTCCACAGGGGGAGTCTTCGGAAACACCATATATTTT
CDR3aa: CASSSTGGVFGNTIYF
v_gene: TRBV7-2
j_gene: TRBJ1-3
len: 16
abundance: .
d_gene: TRBD1

CDR3nt: TGTGCCAGCAGTGCGCAGGGAAACACCATATATTTT
CDR3aa: CASSAQGNTIYF
v_gene: TRBV2
j_gene: TRBJ1-3
len: 12
abundance: few
d_gene: .

CDR3nt: TGTGCCTGGACCGTCGGCGAGGCCACTGAAGCTTTCTTT
CDR3aa: CAWTVGEATEAFF
v_gene: TRBV30
j_gene: TRBJ1-1
len: 13
abundance: .
d_gene: .

CDR3nt: TGTGCCAGCAGCTTGCAGGGAGGTGAGAAGCAGTACTTC
CDR3aa: CASSLQGGEKQYF
v_gene: TRBV5-4
j_gene: TRBJ2-7
len: 13
abundance: .
d_gene: .

CDR3nt: TGTGCCAGCAGCCCCAGTGGAGGGGGCTTGGAAATTGGCAAAAACATTCAGTACTTC
CDR3aa: CASSPSGGGLEIGKNIQYF
v_gene: TRBV3-1/TRBV3-2
j_gene: TRBJ2-4
len: 19
abundance: .
d_gene: .

CDR3nt: TGTGCCAGCAGTTTCGTTCCCAAGACTAGCAATGGGAGAGATACGCAGTATTTT
CDR3aa: CASSFVPKTSNGRDTQYF
v_gene: TRBV6-2/TRBV6-3
j_gene: TRBJ2-3
len: 18
abundance: .
d_gene: TRBD2

CDR3nt: TGCGCCAGCAGTCCAGCGAAAGAGACCCAGTACTTC
CDR3aa: CASSPAKETQYF
v_gene: TRBV10-2
j_gene: TRBJ2-5
len: 12
abundance: .
d_gene: .

CDR3nt: TGTGCCAGCAGTCGCGCGACGGCAGACCCCCGGAACACCTTC
CDR3aa: CASSRATADPRNTF
v_gene: TRBV28
j_gene: TRBJ1-2
len: 14
abundance: .
d_gene: .

CDR3nt: TGTGCCAGCTCACCTGAGGGGGGGGGTCGGACTGAAGCTTTCTTT
CDR3aa: CASSPEGGGRTEAFF
v_gene: TRBV18
j_gene: TRBJ1-1
len: 15
abundance: few
d_gene: .

CDR3nt: TGTGCCAGCAGCGTAGGGAGTAGCGGGAGGATCACCGGGGAGCTGTTTTTT
CDR3aa: CASSVGSSGRITGELFF
v_gene: TRBV9
j_gene: TRBJ2-2
len: 17
abundance: .
d_gene: TRBD2

CDR3nt: TGTGCCAGCAGTTTGTTCGGGACAGCTGAGCAGTTCTTC
CDR3aa: CASSLFGTAEQFF
v_gene: TRBV27
j_gene: TRBJ2-1
len: 13
abundance: .
d_gene: TRBD1